This T cell receptor beta chain derives from a study of blood T cell repertoires in COVID-19. This clone has more than one count but fewer than ten. The repertoire was sequenced with immunoSEQ multiplex PCR; TCRdb's copy has only in-frame clones and lacks some. The sample contains 150,000 to 200,000 clones, around four fifths of which appear only once. The length of the CDR3 is 15 residues. Germline trimming cut 0 bases from V and 10 bases from J; bases unmatched to any gene: 8. Germline V lookup: CDR1 MGHRA, CDR2 YSYEKL. Source material: peripheral blood. The V and J genes are TRBV4-1 and TRBJ1-4; 7 nucleotides align to TRBD1. The source is a woman aged 25 to 39 with acute or convalescent COVID-19. The CDR3 sequence is CASSQDLRAGGKLFF. As DNA, the CDR3 is TGCGCCAGCAGCCAAGATCTTAGGGCAGGGGGAAAACTGTTTTTT.